A selection of T cell receptor beta chains follows, all from one sample in a study of patients and donors after allogeneic stem cell transplantation. TCRdb itself ran the RT-PCR reads through MiXCR, one entry per CDR3 protein. The sample records hundreds of thousands of distinct CDR3 sequences, 16% being singletons. Input material: blood, either unsorted or a sorted T cell fraction (not recorded which). These receptors were obtained from a human donor who was either an allogeneic HSCT recipient or a stem cell or donor lymphocyte infusion donor (not recorded which). It is not recorded whose cells these are; they may come from a transplant donor. CDR3s leave out the opening cysteine and the closing phenylalanine or tryptophan.

V: TRBV24-1; J: TRBJ2-3; CDR3: ATSVLGQGPTNTQY
V: TRBV16; J: TRBJ1-6; CDR3: ASRNRGSSYNSPLH
V: TRBV30; J: TRBJ2-7; CDR3: AWSVLLSDEQY
V: TRBV19; J: TRBJ1-1; CDR3: ASSIRFGDTEAF
V: TRBV28; J: TRBJ1-4; CDR3: ASSSTRQGKRHTYEKLF
V: TRBV20-1; J: TRBJ2-6; CDR3: SAGDRVSGANVLT
V: TRBV29-1; J: TRBJ1-1; CDR3: SVEGGGNTEAF
V: TRBV6-6; J: TRBJ1-2; CDR3: ASSPRGRGYT
V: TRBV21-1; J: TRBJ2-7; CDR3: ASPQGPYEQY
V: TRBV5-4; J: TRBJ2-3; CDR3: ASSLGVAGADTQY
V: TRBV12-3/TRBV12-4; J: TRBJ2-7; CDR3: ASSPGTGISEQY
V: TRBV30; J: TRBJ2-3; CDR3: ACRASTQY
V: TRBV7-8; J: TRBJ1-1; CDR3: ASRTERNTEAF
V: TRBV12-3/TRBV12-4; J: TRBJ2-2; CDR3: ASSAQGGTGELF
V: TRBV12-3/TRBV12-4; J: TRBJ2-2; CDR3: ASYTGELF
V: TRBV6-1; J: TRBJ2-7; CDR3: ASMGISYEQY
V: TRBV7-9; J: TRBJ1-1; CDR3: ASSLREQRNTEAF
V: TRBV14; J: TRBJ2-3; CDR3: ASSVLAGGPDTQY
V: TRBV5-1; J: TRBJ2-1; CDR3: ASSLGGGNYNEQF
V: TRBV7-3; J: TRBJ1-1; CDR3: ASSPMTGSKAF
V: TRBV24-1; J: TRBJ1-1; CDR3: ATSDPARGGEAF
V: TRBV7-9; J: TRBJ1-3; CDR3: ASRNRGAGNTIY
V: TRBV2; J: TRBJ2-5; CDR3: ASSTRQPTWGETQY
V: TRBV5-1; J: TRBJ2-7; CDR3: ASSPPFPSYEQY
V: TRBV7-3; J: TRBJ2-1; CDR3: ASSLTGSDEQF
V: TRBV6-1; J: TRBJ1-6; CDR3: ASSEEIVGRAYNSPLH
V: TRBV27; J: TRBJ2-7; CDR3: ASSLSRVNVYEQY
V: TRBV20-1; J: TRBJ2-7; CDR3: SVSRGVSYEQY
V: TRBV10-3; J: TRBJ1-2; CDR3: AISERTGGNYGYT
V: TRBV6-1; J: TRBJ2-7; CDR3: ASSEEFIYSYEQY
V: TRBV4-1; J: TRBJ2-7; CDR3: ASSQWIGSEQY
V: TRBV12-3/TRBV12-4; J: TRBJ1-2; CDR3: ASSSHDRGRRGYT
V: TRBV7-9; J: TRBJ2-1; CDR3: ASSLEGKRVF
V: TRBV4-1; J: TRBJ2-7; CDR3: ASSQEPTATLY
V: TRBV6-6; J: TRBJ2-1; CDR3: ASRLAGGHEQF
V: TRBV6-5; J: TRBJ2-2; CDR3: ASSYHRFSGSRELF
V: TRBV5-1; J: TRBJ2-2; CDR3: ASSPPGGTGELF
V: TRBV11-2; J: TRBJ2-7; CDR3: ASFLGAGTTYEQY
V: TRBV27; J: TRBJ2-2; CDR3: ASSLYPPRGQGNTGELF
V: TRBV28; J: TRBJ1-6; CDR3: ASTRGTGYTSPLH
V: TRBV11-2; J: TRBJ2-4; CDR3: ASSSGGKNIQY
V: TRBV10-3; J: TRBJ2-5; CDR3: AISESAGDVQETQY
V: TRBV24-1; J: TRBJ2-1; CDR3: ATSEPGQGVYNEQF
V: TRBV27; J: TRBJ1-4; CDR3: ASTFGPNEKLF
V: TRBV27; J: TRBJ2-7; CDR3: ASSPRTSGRYEQY
V: TRBV29-1; J: TRBJ2-1; CDR3: SDEVGRGDEQF
V: TRBV5-6; J: TRBJ2-3; CDR3: ASSLAWTGVADTQY
V: TRBV5-1; J: TRBJ2-1; CDR3: ASSLEVPGLAEQF
V: TRBV7-2; J: TRBJ2-7; CDR3: ASSLDSPLRYEQY
V: TRBV7-9; J: TRBJ1-5; CDR3: ASSLDRPAGSPQH
V: TRBV7-2; J: TRBJ1-3; CDR3: ASSYAAPTIY
V: TRBV4-1; J: TRBJ2-2; CDR3: ASSQDAGNTGELF
V: TRBV11-1; J: TRBJ2-7; CDR3: ASSLVSGHYEQY
V: TRBV11-2; J: TRBJ2-1; CDR3: ASSLGSLRAGGRSNEQF